The 29 T cell receptor beta chains given below trace back to one sample, sequenced in a study of T cell changes during pregnancy in multiple sclerosis. Clones were read by immunoSEQ multiplex PCR, and TCRdb kept only the in-frame ones, dropping some. The data contain tens of thousands of clones, around 89% of them singletons. The material was CD8+ T cells from peripheral blood mononuclear cells, obtained in the first trimester of pregnancy. These receptor sequences come from a female donor with multiple sclerosis, enrolled in a pregnancy study.

This clone was counted a single time. The chain combines TRBV6-5 with TRBJ2-7; TRBD1 is a possible D gene (5 bases). This CDR3 contains 13 residues. The ends were cut back, 3 bases at V and 4 bases at J, with 10 bases in the middle. Germline-derived CDR1 and CDR2 are MNHEY and SVGAGI. CDR3 residues: CASSYRQGYEQYF. CDR3 DNA sequence: TGTGCCAGCAGTTATCGGCAGGGTTACGAGCAGTACTTC.

The chain has TRBV5-5 and TRBJ2-1; 13 bases fit TRBD2. Germline CDR1 SGHKS, CDR2 YYEKEE (reference sequence). The ends lost 4 bases at V and 10 bases at J; junction bases unmatched: 11. This CDR3 is built from 16 residues. DNA for the CDR3: TGTGCCAGCAGCCAACCAAGACTAGCGGGGGGTGGAGAGCAGTTCTTC. It specifies CASSQPRLAGGGEQFF.

The V and J genes are TRBV7-9 and TRBJ2-1; D is unclear. V was cut by 6 bases and J by 0 bases, with 6 bases left in between. CDR1 and CDR2 (germline): SEHNR, FQNEAQ (reference sequence). CDR3 length: 13 residues. Here the CDR3 reads CASSHSSYNEQFF. CDR3 nucleotide sequence: TGTGCCAGCAGTCACAGCTCCTACAATGAGCAGTTCTTC. The whole variable domain, remainder taken from reference TRBV7-9 and TRBJ2-1, is DTGVSQNPRHKITKRGQNVTFRCDPISEHNRLYWYRQTLGQGPEFLTYFQNEAQLEKSRLLSDRFSAERPKGSFSTLEIQRTEQGDSAMYLCASSHSSYNEQFFGPGTRLTVL.

The chain carries TRBV14 and TRBJ2-3, with 9 bases identical to TRBD1. V shed 3 bases and J 1 base; nucleotides not matched to a gene: 5. The CDR3 has 16 residues. Looked up from germline, CDR1 is SGHDN and CDR2 is FVKESK. In nucleotides, the CDR3 is TGTGCCAGCAGCCAGGTGACAGGGGGTGGCACAGATACGCAGTATTTT. This codes for CASSQVTGGGTDTQYF. The whole variable domain, remainder taken from reference TRBV14 and TRBJ2-3, is EAGVTQFPSHSVIEKGQTVTLRCDPISGHDNLYWYRRVMGKEIKFLLHFVKESKQDESGMPNNRFLAERTGGTYSTLKVQPAELEDSGVYFCASSQVTGGGTDTQYFGPGTRLTVL.

This clone is a singleton in its sample. The rearrangement uses TRBV7-2 and TRBJ2-3; TRBD2 matches 11 bases. The CDR3 loop spans 15 amino acids. Per germline, CDR1 SGHTA and CDR2 FQGNSA. With V trimmed by 4 bases and J by 2 bases, 2 bases remained unmatched. This CDR3 reads CASSSGLAATDTQYF. Written as DNA, the CDR3 is TGTGCCAGCAGCTCGGGACTAGCGGCCACAGATACGCAGTATTTT.

Only one count was recorded for this clone. The CDR3 region has the DNA TGTGCCAGCAGCGACGCTAGCGGGATTGGGCCCCACGAGCAGTACTTC. Its translation: CASSDASGIGPHEQYF. The chain has TRBV9 and TRBJ2-7; TRBD2 agrees at 9 bases. The ends lost 3 bases at V and 5 bases at J; junction bases unmatched: 12. Germline CDR1 and CDR2: SGDLS and YYNGEE. The CDR3 contains 16 residues.

The chain employs TRBV6-5 and TRBJ2-3, with D uncertain. The V end was cut by 4 bases, the J end by 0 bases, with 5 bases between. CDR1 is MNHEY and CDR2 is SVGAGI in the germline V gene. This CDR3 has 13 amino acids. CDR3 DNA: TGTGCCAGCAGTTTACGGAGCACAGATACGCAGTATTTT. This encodes CASSLRSTDTQYF.

J is TRBJ2-5 and V is TRBV30; weak D call: TRBD2 (6 bases). The CDR3 is 15 amino acids. Germline CDR1 reads GTSNPN; CDR2 reads SVGIG (reference sequence). Trimming shortened V by 5 bases and J by 1 base, and 17 bases separated the two germline ends. Here the CDR3 reads CAWAWRGGVQETQYF. The CDR3 coding sequence is TGTGCCTGGGCATGGAGGGGCGGGGTCCAAGAGACCCAGTACTTC.

The V and J genes are TRBV27 and TRBJ2-2; TRBD2 matches 11 bases. Germline-derived CDR1 and CDR2 are MNHEY and SMNVEV (reference sequence). The J segment lost 4 bases and the V segment lost 3 bases, leaving 7 bases of the junction unmatched. The CDR3 runs to 17 residues. CDR3 protein: CASSLKLAGAVTGELFF. CDR3 nucleotides: TGTGCCAGCAGTTTGAAACTAGCGGGAGCGGTCACCGGGGAGCTGTTTTTT.

The rearrangement joins TRBV10-3 to TRBJ2-3, with 7 bases matching TRBD1. V trimming: 8 bases; J trimming: 0 bases; junction bases outside the gene matches: 2. The CDR3 is 13 amino acids. Germline CDR1 reads ENHRY; CDR2 reads SYGVKD. CDR3 sequence (DNA): TGTGCCATCGGGACAGCTAGCACAGATACGCAGTATTTT. The encoded protein is CAIGTASTDTQYF.

The genes are TRBV27 and TRBJ1-2; TRBD1 matches at 9 bases. The CDR3 loop spans 16 amino acids. Germline V CDR1 and CDR2: MNHEY, SMNVEV (reference sequence). J was trimmed by 4 bases and V by 0 bases; bases with no gene match: 6. This CDR3 reads CASSLSGQGSSYGYTF. The CDR3 bases are TGTGCCAGCAGTTTATCCGGACAGGGGTCTTCCTATGGCTACACCTTC.

The chain has TRBV28 and TRBJ2-1; perhaps TRBD2 as D (6 bases). The CDR3 is 16 amino acids. Trimming shortened V by 6 bases and J by 1 base, and 16 bases separated the two germline ends. CDR1 is MDHEN, CDR2 SYDVKM, per germline. CDR3 loop: CASRGTFEESYNEQFF. In DNA, the CDR3 is TGTGCCAGCAGAGGGACTTTCGAAGAGTCCTACAATGAGCAGTTCTTC.

The chain uses TRBV25-1 and TRBJ2-1, with D possibly TRBD1 on 6 matching bases. The CDR3 consists of 16 residues. V lost 5 bases to trimming and J lost 4 bases, with 18 bases between them. Germline CDR1 and CDR2: MGHDK and SYGVNS. CDR3 DNA sequence: TGTGCCAGCAGTCGGGGCAGGGGAGCCGATTACAATGAGCAGTTCTTC. This sequence encodes CASSRGRGADYNEQFF.

V is TRBV7-9 and J is TRBJ2-1; TRBD2 matches at 13 bases. V dropped 11 bases and J dropped 5; count of bases not matched to a gene: 9. The V gene's germline CDR1 is SEHNR and CDR2 FQNEAQ (reference sequence). The CDR3 runs 15 residues. The CDR3 DNA sequence: TGTGCCTTCGAGGAGACTAGCGGGGGGCACAATGAGCAGTTCTTC. Residues: CAFEETSGGHNEQFF.

This clone was observed once. The junction and the germline gene differ at one end; a read error may be behind it. This sample also contains other DNA sequences that code for the same CDR3. The chain employs TRBV6-4 and TRBJ2-2; the match to TRBD2 covers 7 bases. The CDR3 has 15 amino acids. Germline V CDR1 and CDR2: MRHNA, SNTAGT. The CDR3 protein is CASSASGGVAGELFF. The CDR3 coding sequence is TGTGCCAGCAGTGCTTCGGGAGGCGTAGCCGGGGAGCTATTTTTT.

The chain recombines TRBV6-1 with TRBJ2-7, with D hard to call. Germline lookup yields CDR1 MNHNS and CDR2 SASEGT. The V and J ends lost 2 bases and 2 bases respectively, with 4 bases between them. The CDR3 is 12 residues long. In nucleotides, the CDR3 is TGTGCCAGCAGTGAATCGGCCTACGAGCAGTACTTC. Protein product: CASSESAYEQYF.

This clone was seen many times. This chain connects TRBV19 to TRBJ2-1, with 14 bases identical to TRBD2. This CDR3 has 15 residues. V was clipped by 5 bases and J by 8 bases; unmatched bases: 5. The germline V gene encodes CDR1 LNHDA and CDR2 SQIVND (reference sequence). The CDR3 sequence: CASSRGTSGSDEQFF. The CDR3 DNA is TGTGCCAGTAGTCGGGGGACTAGCGGGAGCGATGAGCAGTTCTTC.

The V call is TRBV29-1, the J call TRBJ2-2, with 7 bases aligning to TRBD2. V lost 4 bases, J lost 7 bases, and 18 bases stayed unmatched. The CDR3 spans 17 residues. CDR1 is SQVTM, CDR2 ANQGSEA, per germline. CDR3 loop: CSVVTLGGSDYVGELFF. The CDR3 nucleotides are TGCAGCGTTGTAACATTGGGCGGGAGCGATTATGTCGGGGAGCTGTTTTTT.

The chain couples TRBV4-3 to TRBJ1-1; tentatively, D is TRBD1 (5 bases). Deletions cut 0 bases from V and 0 bases from J, with 8 bases between. CDR1 is LGHNA and CDR2 is YSLEER in the germline V gene. The CDR3 runs to 15 residues. CDR3 DNA sequence: TGCGCCAGCAGCCAAGATCGGGGGATGAACACTGAAGCTTTCTTT. The encoded protein is CASSQDRGMNTEAFF.

CDR3 sequence reads: CASSSLAGLNTGELFF. Written as DNA, the CDR3 is TGTGCCAGCAGTTCCCTAGCGGGATTGAACACCGGGGAGCTGTTTTTT. The rearrangement links TRBV27 to TRBJ2-2, with 9 positions matching TRBD2. V shed 4 bases, J shed 1 base, and the junction held 4 bases outside the gene matches. Looked up from germline, CDR1 is MNHEY and CDR2 is SMNVEV (reference sequence). The CDR3 is 16 residues long.

For this clone: Other DNA sequences in this specimen translate into the identical CDR3. The gene calls are TRBV28 and TRBJ1-5; 8 positions agree with TRBD1. There are 14 residues in the CDR3. Trimming took 2 bases from V and 7 from J; bases not matched to a gene: 4. In germline, CDR1 is MDHEN, CDR2 SYDVKM. The CDR3: CASSLRQGSQPQHF. CDR3 sequence (DNA): TGTGCCAGCAGTTTAAGACAGGGGTCGCAGCCCCAGCATTTT.

The chain carries TRBV7-9 and TRBJ2-1; tentative D call: TRBD2 (6 bases). Germline CDR1 SEHNR, CDR2 FQNEAQ (reference sequence). With 5 bases removed from V and 12 bases from J, the gap between germline ends came to 20 bases. The CDR3 runs to 14 residues. The chain's CDR3 is CASSPRPKPGGQFF. The CDR3 nucleotides read TGTGCCAGCAGCCCTCGGCCCAAACCCGGGGGGCAGTTCTTC. Together with reference TRBV7-9 and TRBJ2-1, the CDR3 gives the full variable domain: DTGVSQNPRHKITKRGQNVTFRCDPISEHNRLYWYRQTLGQGPEFLTYFQNEAQLEKSRLLSDRFSAERPKGSFSTLEIQRTEQGDSAMYLCASSPRPKPGGQFFGPGTRLTVL.

The rearrangement uses TRBV7-9 and TRBJ1-1, with D possibly being TRBD1 (6 bases). Germline V gene lookup returns CDR1 SEHNR and CDR2 FQNEAQ (reference sequence). V lost 5 bases and J 3 bases, leaving 16 bases between the germline ends. The CDR3 consists of 15 residues. The CDR3 DNA is TGTGCCAGCAGCGACCGGGACAAGGAGGACACTGAAGCTTTCTTT. Its translation is CASSDRDKEDTEAFF.

The chain combines TRBV27 with TRBJ2-3; 10 positions agree with TRBD2. V shed 2 bases, J shed 2 bases, and the junction held 7 bases outside the gene matches. There are 17 residues in the CDR3. Germline V gene sequence: CDR1 MNHEY, CDR2 SMNVEV (reference sequence). The CDR3 sequence: CASSLGLLAGITDTQYF. As DNA, the CDR3 is TGTGCCAGCAGTTTAGGTCTACTAGCGGGAATCACAGATACGCAGTATTTT.

The chain recombines TRBV9 with TRBJ1-4; the match to TRBD1 covers 9 bases. CDR1 and CDR2 from the germline V gene are SGDLS and YYNGEE. J gave up 8 bases and V 0 bases, and 5 bases lay outside the gene matches. The CDR3 runs 15 residues. The CDR3 DNA reads as TGTGCCAGCAGCGTAGAGGGGACAGGGAGAGAAAAACTGTTTTTT. The encoded protein is CASSVEGTGREKLFF.

The chain links TRBV4-2 to TRBJ1-1, with TRBD1 as a possible D gene (6 bases). Trimming took off 1 base at V and 3 bases at J, with 12 bases between the two ends. The CDR3 consists of 15 residues. Germline CDR1 is LGHNA and CDR2 is YNFKEQ. This CDR3 is CASSQVISGDTEAFF. The CDR3, as DNA: TGTGCCAGCAGCCAAGTTATTTCAGGGGACACTGAAGCTTTCTTT.

In nucleotides, the CDR3 is TGTGCCAGCAGCTTGACCCAAGGACTAGCGACGAACACCGGGGAGCTGTTTTTT. Its protein is CASSLTQGLATNTGELFF. The V call is TRBV5-5, the J call TRBJ2-2; 9 nucleotides agree with TRBD2. The CDR3 is 18 amino acids. The V segment lost 1 base and the J segment 0 bases; nucleotides outside the gene matches: 7. Looked up from germline, CDR1 is SGHKS and CDR2 is YYEKEE (reference sequence).

This clone has just a few counts. The chain combines TRBV6-4 with TRBJ2-1; TRBD2 matches at 8 bases. CDR1 and CDR2 from the germline V gene are MRHNA and SNTAGT. The CDR3 is 15 amino acids. V lost 0 bases to trimming and J lost 7 bases; unmatched junction nucleotides: 5. CDR3 in amino acids: CASSDSSGGGNEQFF. The CDR3 nucleotides are TGTGCCAGCAGTGACTCAAGCGGGGGAGGGAATGAGCAGTTCTTC.

V and J are TRBV21-1 and TRBJ2-3; the table's D gene call, TRBD1, was not cross checked with the DNA. TRBV21-1 corresponds to a pseudogene. This CDR3 has 17 residues. This CDR3 is CASSCGTGGTFTDTQYF. Here the CDR3 DNA reads TGTGCCAGCAGCTGTGGGACAGGGGGAACATTCACAGATACGCAGTATTTT.